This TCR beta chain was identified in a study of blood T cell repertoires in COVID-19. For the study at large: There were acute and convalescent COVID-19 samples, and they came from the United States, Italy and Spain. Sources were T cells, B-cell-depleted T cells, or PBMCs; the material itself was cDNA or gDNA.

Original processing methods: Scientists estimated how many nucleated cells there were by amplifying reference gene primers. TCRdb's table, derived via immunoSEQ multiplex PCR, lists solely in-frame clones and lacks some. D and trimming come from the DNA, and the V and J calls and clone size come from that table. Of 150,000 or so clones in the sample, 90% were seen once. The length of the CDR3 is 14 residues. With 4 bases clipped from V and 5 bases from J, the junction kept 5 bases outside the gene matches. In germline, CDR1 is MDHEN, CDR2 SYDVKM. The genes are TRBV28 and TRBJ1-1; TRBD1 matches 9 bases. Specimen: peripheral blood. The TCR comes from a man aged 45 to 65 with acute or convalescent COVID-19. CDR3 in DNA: TGTGCCAGCAGTTCCAGGACAGGGGAGACTGAAGCTTTCTTT. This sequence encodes CASSSRTGETEAFF.